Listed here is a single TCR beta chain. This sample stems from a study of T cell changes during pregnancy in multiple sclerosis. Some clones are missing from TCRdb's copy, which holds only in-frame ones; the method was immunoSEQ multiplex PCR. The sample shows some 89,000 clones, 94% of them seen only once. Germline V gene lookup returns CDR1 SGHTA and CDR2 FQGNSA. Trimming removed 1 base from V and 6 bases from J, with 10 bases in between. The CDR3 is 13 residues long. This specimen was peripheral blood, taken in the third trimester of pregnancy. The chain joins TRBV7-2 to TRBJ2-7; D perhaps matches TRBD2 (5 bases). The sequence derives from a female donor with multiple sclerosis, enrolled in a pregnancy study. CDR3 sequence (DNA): TGTGCCAGCAGCTTAGGTCTTCGGGGCGAGCAGTACTTC. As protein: CASSLGLRGEQYF.